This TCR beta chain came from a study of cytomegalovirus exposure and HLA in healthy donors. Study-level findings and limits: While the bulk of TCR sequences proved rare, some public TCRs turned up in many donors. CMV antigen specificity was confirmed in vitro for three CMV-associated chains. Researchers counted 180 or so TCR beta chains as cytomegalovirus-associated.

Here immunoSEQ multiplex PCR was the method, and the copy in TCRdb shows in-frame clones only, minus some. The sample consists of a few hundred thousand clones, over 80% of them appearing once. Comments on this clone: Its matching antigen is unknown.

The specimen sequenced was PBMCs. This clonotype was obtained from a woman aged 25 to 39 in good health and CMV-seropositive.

CDR3 nucleotide sequence: TGTGCCAGCAGCCGGACTAGCGGGCAGAGCTACGAGCAGTACTTC. Amino acids: CASSRTSGQSYEQYF. This sequence joins TRBV7-2 and TRBJ2-7; 11 positions agree with TRBD2. The CDR3 loop spans 15 amino acids. V dropped 5 bases and J dropped 3; count of bases not matched to a gene: 6. Looked up from germline, CDR1 is SGHTA and CDR2 is FQGNSA. Variable domain in full (rest from reference TRBV7-2 and TRBJ2-7): GAGVSQSPSNKVTEKGKDVELRCDPISGHTALYWYRQSLGQGLEFLIYFQGNSAPDKSGLPSDRFSAERTGGSVSTLTIQRTQQEDSAVYLCASSRTSGQSYEQYFGPGTRLTVT.